The clone carrying this TCR beta chain was seen more than once but under ten times. This record comes from a study of T cells in Graves' hyperthyroidism and ophthalmopathy. TCR beta CDR3 sequences were amplified from RNA transcripts. HTBI primers drove first-round RT-PCR of the TCR CDR3. MiXCR was run by TCRdb on the multiplex PCR reads, yielding one entry per CDR3 protein. The repertoire holds approximately 600,000 distinct CDR3 sequences, with 20% to 25% as singletons. Sequenced sample: blood. The receptor was isolated from a man aged 25-40 years with Graves' ophthalmopathy.

The CDR3, as DNA: TGCGCCAGCAGCTTGGCCACTAGCTTGGGCGAGCAGTACTTC. Translation gives CASSLATSLGEQYF. The rearrangement joins TRBV5-1 to TRBJ2-7, with D perhaps matching TRBD2 (6 bases). V was cut by 0 bases and J by 6 bases, with 13 bases left in between. This CDR3 is 14 amino acids long. Germline assignment: CDR1 SGHRS and CDR2 YFSETQ.